The 24 T cell receptor beta chains listed next were all sequenced from one sample in a study of cytomegalovirus exposure and HLA in healthy donors. 60 Vbeta and 13 Jbeta primers were used in PCR. TCRdb's copy holds only in-frame clones and misses some; the assay was immunoSEQ multiplex PCR. The repertoire includes over 150,000 clones, more than 85% of them detected once, and 0.2% to 0.3% sits in the top ten. Sample: PBMCs. The source of these receptors is a girl under three years old in good health and CMV-seronegative.

The chain couples TRBV5-4 to TRBJ2-3; D is possibly TRBD2 (6 bases). CDR3 length equals 14 residues. V gave up 4 bases and J gave up 2 bases, with 11 bases separating them. Germline V gene data show CDR1 as SGHNT and CDR2 as YYREEE (reference sequence). This CDR3 is CASSPLGLTDTQYF. CDR3 in DNA: TGTGCCAGCAGCCCCCTGGGACTCACAGATACGCAGTATTTT. The complete variable domain, with remaining parts taken from reference TRBV5-4 and TRBJ2-3, reads ETGVTQSPTHLIKTRGQQVTLRCSSQSGHNTVSWYQQALGQGPQFIFQYYREEENGRGNFPPRFSGLQFPNYSSELNVNALELDDSALYLCASSPLGLTDTQYFGPGTRLTVL.

The chain employs TRBV5-1 and TRBJ2-7; D gene uncertain. This CDR3 has 14 residues. V lost 1 base and J lost 0, with 8 bases in between. Germline CDR1 reads SGHRS; CDR2 reads YFSETQ. CDR3 region: CASSLLVSSYEQYF. For the CDR3, the DNA is TGCGCCAGCAGCTTGCTGGTCAGCTCCTACGAGCAGTACTTC.

This chain uses TRBV4-2 with TRBJ2-2; 7 nucleotides match TRBD1. The junction had 15 bases not matched to a gene; V was cut back by 2 bases and J by 6 bases. Looked up from germline, CDR1 is LGHNA and CDR2 is YNFKEQ. The CDR3 has 18 residues. In nucleotides, the CDR3 is TGTGCCAGCAGCCAATATGGGGTCGGACAGGATATATCCGGGGAGCTGTTTTTT. It is translated as CASSQYGVGQDISGELFF.

The chain has TRBV5-6 and TRBJ2-5; D remains unclear. This CDR3 is built from 16 residues. Germline CDR1 reads SGHDT; CDR2 reads YYEEEE. V shed 0 bases and J shed 0 bases, with 12 bases lying between them. The CDR3 here is CASSLAKARYQETQYF. DNA for the CDR3: TGTGCCAGCAGCTTGGCAAAGGCTAGATACCAAGAGACCCAGTACTTC.

The rearrangement links TRBV9 to TRBJ1-1; weak D call: TRBD1 (6 bases). Trimming left V 3 bases short and J 5 bases short, with 17 bases between. The CDR3 runs to 15 residues. Germline assignment: CDR1 SGDLS and CDR2 YYNGEE. CDR3 coding DNA: TGTGCCAGCAGCGCATCCCCCCAGGGGTGGACTGAAGCTTTCTTT. This translates into CASSASPQGWTEAFF.

The rearrangement joins TRBV14 to TRBJ2-3, with D maybe TRBD2 (5 bases). The CDR3 is 15 amino acids. Germline values: CDR1 SGHDN, CDR2 FVKESK. Trimming removed 2 bases at V and 4 bases at J, with 13 bases between. For the CDR3, the DNA is TGTGCCAGCAGCCAATCTCCCGGGAACGCAGATACGCAGTATTTT. As protein: CASSQSPGNADTQYF.

V gene TRBV19 combines with J gene TRBJ2-3; the D is unclear. The germline CDR1 and CDR2 sequences are LNHDA and SQIVND (reference sequence). The CDR3 runs 13 residues. The V end lost 5 bases, the J end lost 3 bases, and 9 bases lay between the germline ends. The CDR3 sequence: CASSPPGTDTQYF. The CDR3, as DNA: TGTGCCAGTAGTCCCCCGGGTACAGATACGCAGTATTTT. Using reference TRBV19 and TRBJ2-3 for the parts outside the CDR3, the full variable domain is DGGITQSPKYLFRKEGQNVTLSCEQNLNHDAMYWYRQDPGQGLRLIYYSQIVNDFQKGDIAEGYSVSREKKESFPLTVTSAQKNPTAFYLCASSPPGTDTQYFGPGTRLTVL.

V is TRBV7-8 and J is TRBJ2-5; D not certain. Germline values: CDR1 SGHVS, CDR2 FQNEAQ. Deletions cut 6 bases from V and 4 bases from J, with 15 bases between. The CDR3 sequence is 14 residues long. The chain's CDR3 is CASSPPGSAETQYF. The CDR3 DNA reads TGTGCCAGCAGTCCGCCCGGCAGCGCAGAGACCCAGTACTTC.

Here the CDR3 DNA reads TGCGCCAGCAGCGGCGGGGTCTATGGCTACACCTTC. Protein sequence: CASSGGVYGYTF. This chain joins TRBV5-1 and TRBJ1-2; D not certain. Per the germline V gene, CDR1 is SGHRS and CDR2 is YFSETQ. This CDR3 spans 12 amino acids. Trimming left V 4 bases short and J 4 bases short, with 8 bases between.

The gene calls are TRBV7-8 and TRBJ2-2; tentatively, D is TRBD2 (6 bases). The CDR3 has 15 amino acids. Trimming shortened V by 2 bases and J by 5 bases, and 12 bases separated the two germline ends. Germline CDR1 is SGHVS and CDR2 is FQNEAQ. This CDR3 reads CASSLLRGLTGELFF. CDR3 DNA: TGTGCCAGCAGCTTACTGCGGGGTTTAACCGGGGAGCTGTTTTTT. The whole variable domain, remainder taken from reference TRBV7-8 and TRBJ2-2, is GAGVSQSPRYKVAKRGQDVALRCDPISGHVSLFWYQQALGQGPEFLTYFQNEAQLDKSGLPSDRFFAERPEGSVSTLKIQRTQQEDSAVYLCASSLLRGLTGELFFGEGSRLTVL.

The chain carries TRBV5-4 and TRBJ2-2, with a possible D match to TRBD1 (6 bases). Trimming took 6 bases from V and 5 from J, leaving 11 bases between them. From germline, CDR1 is SGHNT and CDR2 YYREEE (reference sequence). The CDR3 runs to 13 residues. CDR3 in amino acids: CASTQQGTGELFF. CDR3 coding DNA: TGTGCCAGCACCCAACAGGGAACCGGGGAGCTGTTTTTT. The full variable domain, rest sourced from reference TRBV5-4 and TRBJ2-2, is ETGVTQSPTHLIKTRGQQVTLRCSSQSGHNTVSWYQQALGQGPQFIFQYYREEENGRGNFPPRFSGLQFPNYSSELNVNALELDDSALYLCASTQQGTGELFFGEGSRLTVL.

The chain joins TRBV19 to TRBJ1-5; D is unresolved. V was trimmed by 2 bases and J by 7 bases, leaving 12 bases between them. Germline CDR1 is LNHDA and CDR2 is SQIVND (reference sequence). This CDR3 comprises 14 residues. DNA of the CDR3: TGTGCCAGTAGTATAAACGATCGGGGACAGCCCCAGCATTTT. Translated: CASSINDRGQPQHF. The variable domain in full, completed from reference TRBV19 and TRBJ1-5, reads DGGITQSPKYLFRKEGQNVTLSCEQNLNHDAMYWYRQDPGQGLRLIYYSQIVNDFQKGDIAEGYSVSREKKESFPLTVTSAQKNPTAFYLCASSINDRGQPQHFGDGTRLSIL.

The J gene is TRBJ1-1, the V gene TRBV18; the D is unclear. V lost 3 bases and J 1 base, leaving 9 bases between the germline ends. The CDR3 runs 14 residues. Germline CDR1 reads KGHSH; CDR2 reads LQKENI. In DNA, the CDR3 is TGTGCCAGCTCACCCGGTTTATCGAACACTGAAGCTTTCTTT. This sequence encodes CASSPGLSNTEAFF.

The chain has TRBV4-2 and TRBJ2-3, with 8 nucleotides matching TRBD1. The CDR3 runs 16 residues. CDR1 is LGHNA, CDR2 YNFKEQ, per germline. V shed 0 bases, J shed 2 bases, and the junction held 4 bases outside the gene matches. The CDR3 loop is CASSQERQGPTDTQYF. The CDR3 bases are TGTGCCAGCAGCCAAGAAAGACAGGGGCCCACAGATACGCAGTATTTT.

In DNA, the CDR3 is TGCAGTGCCCTCGGAGGGGAGCAGTACTTC. Encoded protein: CSALGGEQYF. The chain links TRBV20-1 to TRBJ2-7; possible D gene TRBD2, 6 bases. The CDR3 spans 10 residues. V lost 6 bases and J 7 bases, leaving 10 bases between the germline ends. Per germline, CDR1 DFQATT and CDR2 SNEGSKA (reference sequence).

V is TRBV14 and J is TRBJ2-1, with D possibly TRBD1 on 5 matching bases. The V gene lost 4 bases and the J gene lost 5 bases, with 12 bases spanning the gap. The germline gives CDR1 SGHDN, CDR2 FVKESK. There are 14 residues in the CDR3. The CDR3 DNA is TGTGCCAGCAGCCCTCCAGACAGAAACAATGAGCAGTTCTTC. Translating it yields CASSPPDRNNEQFF.

The genes are TRBV5-3 and TRBJ2-3; the match to TRBD2 covers 9 bases. TRBV5-3 is classed as an ORF, of uncertain function. Trimming took 8 bases from V and 3 from J; bases not matched to a gene: 10. The CDR3 covers 15 residues. This chain's CDR3 is CASPIAGAKTDTQYF. The CDR3 region has the DNA TGTGCCAGCCCGATAGCGGGAGCGAAAACAGATACGCAGTATTTT.

This chain connects TRBV6-1 to TRBJ2-2; D gene unclear. The germline V gene has CDR1 MNHNS and CDR2 SASEGT. This CDR3 region has 16 residues. V was cut by 3 bases and J by 4 bases, with 15 bases left in between. The CDR3, as DNA: TGTGCCAGCAGTGATAAGTGGGTTCGAGGCACCGGGGAGCTGTTTTTT. This translates into CASSDKWVRGTGELFF.

The chain has TRBV5-1 and TRBJ2-5, with TRBD1 as a possible D gene (5 bases). The CDR3 is 14 residues long. Germline-derived CDR1 and CDR2 are SGHRS and YFSETQ. The V and J ends lost 0 bases and 2 bases respectively, with 8 bases between them. The CDR3 DNA sequence: TGCGCCAGCAGCTTGGAGTACAGGCAAGAGACCCAGTACTTC. It codes for CASSLEYRQETQYF. Combining the CDR3 with reference TRBV5-1 and TRBJ2-5 gives the whole variable domain KAGVTQTPRYLIKTRGQQVTLSCSPISGHRSVSWYQQTPGQGLQFLFEYFSETQRNKGNFPGRFSGRQFSNSRSEMNVSTLELGDSALYLCASSLEYRQETQYFGPGTRLLVL.

The V gene is TRBV4-2, the J gene TRBJ1-1; D ambiguous. CDR1 and CDR2 from the germline V gene are LGHNA and YNFKEQ. The CDR3 is 13 residues long. V was trimmed by 5 bases and J by 7 bases, leaving 14 bases between them. This chain's CDR3 is CASSTELGIEAFF. DNA of the CDR3: TGTGCCAGCAGCACAGAGCTCGGCATTGAAGCTTTCTTT.

The chain carries TRBV25-1 and TRBJ2-1, with 8 bases matching TRBD1. CDR1 is MGHDK, CDR2 SYGVNS, per germline. The CDR3 length is 14 residues. Trimming took 3 bases from V and 4 from J; bases not matched to a gene: 2. Written as DNA, the CDR3 is TGTGCCAGCAGTGACGACAGGGGATACAATGAGCAGTTCTTC. Its translation: CASSDDRGYNEQFF. The whole variable domain, remainder taken from reference TRBV25-1 and TRBJ2-1, is EADIYQTPRYLVIGTGKKITLECSQTMGHDKMYWYQQDPGMELHLIHYSYGVNSTEKGDLSSESTVSRIRTEHFPLTLESARPSHTSQYLCASSDDRGYNEQFFGPGTRLTVL.

V and J are TRBV6-5 and TRBJ2-3; D is ambiguous. V shed 0 bases and J shed 0 bases, with 4 bases lying between them. Germline V CDR1 and CDR2: MNHEY, SVGAGI. The CDR3 is 14 residues long. The CDR3 DNA follows: TGTGCCAGCAGTTACTCGTCGAGCACAGATACGCAGTATTTT. This encodes CASSYSSSTDTQYF.

The V call is TRBV11-2, the J call TRBJ2-1; D may be TRBD1 (5 bases). The CDR3 extends over 15 amino acids. Per germline, CDR1 SGHAT and CDR2 FQNNGV. V was clipped by 0 bases and J by 8 bases, with 14 bases between them. For the CDR3, the DNA is TGTGCCAGCAGCTTAGATATACCAGGGTGGGATGAGCAGTTCTTC. It translates to CASSLDIPGWDEQFF.

The chain uses TRBV9 and TRBJ1-1; 9 positions agree with TRBD1. Germline assignment: CDR1 SGDLS and CDR2 YYNGEE. V trimming: 3 bases; J trimming: 1 base; junction bases outside the gene matches: 22. This CDR3 is built from 21 residues. CDR3 DNA sequence: TGTGCCAGCAGCGATAACATCTACAAACCGGGACAGGGATTGTCGAACACTGAAGCTTTCTTT. As protein: CASSDNIYKPGQGLSNTEAFF.